The sequence of this TCR beta chain was determined in a study of early T cells in non-severe SARS-CoV-2 infection. Tagging with unique molecular identifiers was applied to individual cDNA molecules. MiXCR, run by TCRdb on the 5' RACE reads, gives a single entry per CDR3 protein. The sample has about 48,000 distinct CDR3 sequences; about 7.8% are singletons. V shed 1 base and J shed 1 base, with 13 bases lying between them. CDR1 and CDR2 from the germline V gene are SGHVS and FQNEAQ. The CDR3 loop spans 16 amino acids. This clonotype showed up many times. Its matching antigen is unknown. Study conclusions and caveats: Database matching using VDJdb favored anti-spike CD8 responses, with private and CD4 specificities left missing.

This rearrangement joins TRBV7-8 to TRBJ2-5; no clear D. This TCR derives from an adult who was a healthcare worker with PCR-confirmed SARS-CoV-2 infection or an uninfected control (not recorded which). Sequenced input: whole blood. The CDR3 coding sequence is TGTGCCAGCAGCTTAGATGCCTGGGGTGCCCAAGAGACCCAGTACTTC. This translates into CASSLDAWGAQETQYF. Combining the CDR3 with reference TRBV7-8 and TRBJ2-5 gives the whole variable domain GAGVSQSPRYKVAKRGQDVALRCDPISGHVSLFWYQQALGQGPEFLTYFQNEAQLDKSGLPSDRFFAERPEGSVSTLKIQRTQQEDSAVYLCASSLDAWGAQETQYFGPGTRLLVL.